This is a list of T cell receptor beta chains from one sample in a study of cytomegalovirus exposure and HLA in healthy donors. Clones were read by immunoSEQ multiplex PCR, and TCRdb kept only the in-frame ones, dropping some. The sample includes approximately 280,000 clones, around 90% of them seen just once. Sample: PBMCs. All receptors derive from a woman aged 18-30 years in good health and CMV-seronegative. Both conserved end residues are part of each CDR3. The D gene is left open where the match is weak.

D: TRBD1
J: TRBJ2-7
V: TRBV6-1
DNA: TGTGCCAGCAGTTCCCAGGACAGGTCGAACTACGAGCAGTACTTC
CDR3: CASSSQDRSNYEQYF

D: .
J: TRBJ1-1
V: TRBV14
DNA: TGTGCCAGCAGCCAAGCTATGAACACTGAAGCTTTCTTT
CDR3: CASSQAMNTEAFF

D: .
J: TRBJ1-1
V: TRBV29-1
DNA: TGCAGCGTTCTGACAGGCTCGAACACTGAAGCTTTCTTT
CDR3: CSVLTGSNTEAFF

D: .
J: TRBJ1-4
V: TRBV5-5
DNA: TGTGCCAGCAGCTTGGCAGCGCTCACTAATGAAAAACTGTTTTTT
CDR3: CASSLAALTNEKLFF

D: .
J: TRBJ1-1
V: TRBV9
DNA: TGTGCCAGCAGCGCACAGGGCGCAATGAACACTGAAGCTTTCTTT
CDR3: CASSAQGAMNTEAFF

D: .
J: TRBJ2-3
V: TRBV27
DNA: TGTGCCAGCAGTACAGGTTACCCTAGCACAGATACGCAGTATTTT
CDR3: CASSTGYPSTDTQYF

D: .
J: TRBJ1-2
V: TRBV5-4
DNA: TGTGCCAGCAGCTGGGGAGCGGTCTATGGCTACACCTTC
CDR3: CASSWGAVYGYTF

D: .
J: TRBJ1-1
V: TRBV7-9
DNA: TGTGCCAGCAGCTTAGAAGGGGGATTGGGAGCTTTCTTT
CDR3: CASSLEGGLGAFF

D: .
J: TRBJ1-6
V: TRBV29-1
DNA: TGCAGCGTTACTGAGGGTAATTCACCCCTCCACTTT
CDR3: CSVTEGNSPLHF

D: TRBD1
J: TRBJ1-5
V: TRBV5-4
DNA: TGTGCCAGCAGCTCGGGCGGGGGACAGGGGTACAATCAGCCCCAGCATTTT
CDR3: CASSSGGGQGYNQPQHF

D: TRBD2
J: TRBJ2-2
V: TRBV7-8
DNA: TGTGCCAGCAGCTTAGGGGGGGGTGGCACCGGGGAGCTGTTTTTT
CDR3: CASSLGGGGTGELFF

D: .
J: TRBJ1-5
V: TRBV5-1
DNA: TGCGCCAGCAGCTTGGGATGGGGCAGCAATCAGCCCCAGCATTTT
CDR3: CASSLGWGSNQPQHF

D: .
J: TRBJ1-2
V: TRBV19
DNA: TGTGCCACCCTCGGCGGGTGGGGTGGCTACACCTTC
CDR3: CATLGGWGGYTF

D: .
J: TRBJ2-7
V: TRBV19
DNA: TGTGCCAGTAGTCTACGGACTAACGCCTACGAGCAGTACTTC
CDR3: CASSLRTNAYEQYF

D: .
J: TRBJ1-6
V: TRBV5-6
DNA: TGTGCCAGCAGCTTGGGCAGGTCAAGCTCCTATAATTCACCCCTCCACTTT
CDR3: CASSLGRSSSYNSPLHF

D: .
J: TRBJ1-1
V: TRBV2
DNA: TGTGCCAGCAGTGTAATTAGTTCGGTCACTGAAGCTTTCTTT
CDR3: CASSVISSVTEAFF